This TCR beta chain was obtained from a study of Ad26.COV2.S vaccination and SARS-CoV-2 variants. Across the study: Donor allocation was to the COV1001 Ad26.COV2.S trial arm. Each vaccinee took Ad26.COV2.S intramuscularly, once or twice 56 days apart. Study-level results: Overall T cell responses may have been underestimated by the analyses of TCR breadth and depth.

The sample's treatment: around 19 received Ad26.COV2.S at low or high dose, single or two shots; roughly five received placebo; per-sample allocation not given. Sampling was done on day 63 after the first vaccine or placebo injection. This clone showed up just once. Its antigen is still unknown. The V end was cut by 2 bases, the J end by 2 bases, with 13 bases between. This CDR3 region has 15 residues. Looked up from germline, CDR1 is SQVTM and CDR2 is ANQGSEA. Using immunoSEQ multiplex PCR, the repertoire was profiled, and TCRdb retains in-frame clones only, with some absent. The sample has 380,000 or so clones, 83% seen once.

Here the sequenced sample was peripheral blood, taken in a trial of Ad26.COV2.S vaccine versus placebo. The V gene is TRBV29-1, the J gene TRBJ1-3; D remains ambiguous. The origin of this receptor is a person aged 18 to 59 who received the Ad26.COV2.S COVID-19 vaccine or a placebo. Here the CDR3 reads CSVETGHGPGNTIYF. Written as DNA, the CDR3 is TGCAGCGTTGAAACCGGTCACGGCCCTGGAAACACCATATATTTT. Using reference TRBV29-1 and TRBJ1-3 for the parts outside the CDR3, the full variable domain is SAVISQKPSRDICQRGTSLTIQCQVDSQVTMMFWYRQQPGQSLTLIATANQGSEATYESGFVIDKFPISRPNLTFSTLTVSNMSPEDSSIYLCSVETGHGPGNTIYFGEGSWLTVV.